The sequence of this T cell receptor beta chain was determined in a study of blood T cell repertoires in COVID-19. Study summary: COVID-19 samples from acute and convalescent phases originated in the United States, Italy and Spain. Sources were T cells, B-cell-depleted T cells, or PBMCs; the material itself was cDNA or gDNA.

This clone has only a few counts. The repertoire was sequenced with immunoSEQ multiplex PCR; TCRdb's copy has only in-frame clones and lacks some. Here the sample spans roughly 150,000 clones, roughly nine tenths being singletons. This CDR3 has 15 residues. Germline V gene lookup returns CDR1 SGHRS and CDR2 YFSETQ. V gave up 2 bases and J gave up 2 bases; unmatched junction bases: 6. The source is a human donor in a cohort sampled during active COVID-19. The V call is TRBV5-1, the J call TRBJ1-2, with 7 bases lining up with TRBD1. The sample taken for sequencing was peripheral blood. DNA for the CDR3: TGCGCCAGCAGCTTAACAGGGGATACAAACTATGGCTACACCTTC. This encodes CASSLTGDTNYGYTF.